The following is a T cell receptor (beta chain) sequence with its context. Germline CDR1 ENHRY, CDR2 SYGVKD. The CDR3 sequence is 14 residues long. Trimming stripped 8 bases from V and 3 bases from J, with 13 bases between. These data belong to a study of blood T cell repertoires in COVID-19. In the study overall: Sites in the United States, Italy and Spain provided acute and convalescent COVID-19 samples. In each case, the material was cDNA or gDNA derived from T cells, B-cell-depleted T cells, or PBMCs.

Original handling: Reference gene primer amplification gave estimated nucleated cell counts. The assay was immunoSEQ multiplex PCR, and TCRdb's table has in-frame clones only and misses some. D and trimming were read from the DNA, whereas the V and J calls and clone size are those reported in that table. The sample has about 200,000 clones, 89% seen once. This clonotype was obtained from a man aged 40-49 years with acute or convalescent COVID-19. V and J are TRBV10-3 and TRBJ2-2; a weak D match, TRBD1 (6 bases). Sequencing used peripheral blood. CDR3 nucleotide sequence: TGTGCCATCGGGGATGGGGGCGACACCGGGGAGCTGTTTTTT. Encoded protein: CAIGDGGDTGELFF.